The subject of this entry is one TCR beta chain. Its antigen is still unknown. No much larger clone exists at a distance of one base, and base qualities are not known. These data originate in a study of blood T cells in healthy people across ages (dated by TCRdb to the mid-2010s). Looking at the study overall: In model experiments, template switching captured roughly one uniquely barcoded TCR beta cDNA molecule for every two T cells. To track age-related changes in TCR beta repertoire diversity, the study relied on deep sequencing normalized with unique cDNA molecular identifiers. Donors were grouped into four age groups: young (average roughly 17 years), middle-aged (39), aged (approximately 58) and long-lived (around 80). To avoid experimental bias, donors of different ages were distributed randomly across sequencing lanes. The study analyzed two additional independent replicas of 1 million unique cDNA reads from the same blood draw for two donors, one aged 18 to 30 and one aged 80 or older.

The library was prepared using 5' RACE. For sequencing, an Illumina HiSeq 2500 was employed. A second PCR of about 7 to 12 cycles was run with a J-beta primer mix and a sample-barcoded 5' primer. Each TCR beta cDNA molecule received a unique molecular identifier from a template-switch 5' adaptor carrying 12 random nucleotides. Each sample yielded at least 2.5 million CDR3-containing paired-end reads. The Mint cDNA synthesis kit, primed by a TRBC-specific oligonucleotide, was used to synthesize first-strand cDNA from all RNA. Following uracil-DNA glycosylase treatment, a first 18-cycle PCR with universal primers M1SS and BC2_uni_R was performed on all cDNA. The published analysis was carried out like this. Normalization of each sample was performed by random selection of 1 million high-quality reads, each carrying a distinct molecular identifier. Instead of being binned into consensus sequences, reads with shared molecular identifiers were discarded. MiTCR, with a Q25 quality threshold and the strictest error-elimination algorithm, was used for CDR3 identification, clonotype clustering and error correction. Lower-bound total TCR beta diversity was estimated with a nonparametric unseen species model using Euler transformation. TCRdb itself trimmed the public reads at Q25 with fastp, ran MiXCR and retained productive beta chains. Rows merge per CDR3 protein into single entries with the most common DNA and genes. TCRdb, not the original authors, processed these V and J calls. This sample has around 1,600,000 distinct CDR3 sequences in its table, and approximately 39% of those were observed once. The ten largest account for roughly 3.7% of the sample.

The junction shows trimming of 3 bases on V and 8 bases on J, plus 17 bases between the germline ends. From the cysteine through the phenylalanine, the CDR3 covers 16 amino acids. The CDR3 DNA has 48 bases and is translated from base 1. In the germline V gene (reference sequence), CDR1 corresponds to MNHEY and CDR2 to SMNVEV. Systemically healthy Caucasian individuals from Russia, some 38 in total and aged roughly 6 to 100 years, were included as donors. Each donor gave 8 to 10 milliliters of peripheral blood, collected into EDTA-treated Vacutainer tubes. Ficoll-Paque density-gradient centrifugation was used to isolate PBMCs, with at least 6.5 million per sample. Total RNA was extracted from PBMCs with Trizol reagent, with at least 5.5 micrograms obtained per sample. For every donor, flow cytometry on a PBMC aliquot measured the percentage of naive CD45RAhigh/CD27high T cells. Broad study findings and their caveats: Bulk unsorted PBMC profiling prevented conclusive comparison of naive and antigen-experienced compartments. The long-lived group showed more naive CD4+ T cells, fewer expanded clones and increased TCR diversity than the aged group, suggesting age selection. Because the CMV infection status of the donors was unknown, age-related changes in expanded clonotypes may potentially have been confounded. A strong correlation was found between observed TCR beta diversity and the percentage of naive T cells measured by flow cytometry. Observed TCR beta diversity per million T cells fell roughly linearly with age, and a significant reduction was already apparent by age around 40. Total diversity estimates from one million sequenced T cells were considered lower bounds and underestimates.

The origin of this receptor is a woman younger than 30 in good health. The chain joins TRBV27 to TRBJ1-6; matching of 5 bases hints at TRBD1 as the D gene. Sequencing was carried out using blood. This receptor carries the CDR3 CASSFGAGVHDSPLHF. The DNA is TGTGCCAGCAGTTTTGGGGCAGGCGTTCATGATTCACCCCTCCACTTT.